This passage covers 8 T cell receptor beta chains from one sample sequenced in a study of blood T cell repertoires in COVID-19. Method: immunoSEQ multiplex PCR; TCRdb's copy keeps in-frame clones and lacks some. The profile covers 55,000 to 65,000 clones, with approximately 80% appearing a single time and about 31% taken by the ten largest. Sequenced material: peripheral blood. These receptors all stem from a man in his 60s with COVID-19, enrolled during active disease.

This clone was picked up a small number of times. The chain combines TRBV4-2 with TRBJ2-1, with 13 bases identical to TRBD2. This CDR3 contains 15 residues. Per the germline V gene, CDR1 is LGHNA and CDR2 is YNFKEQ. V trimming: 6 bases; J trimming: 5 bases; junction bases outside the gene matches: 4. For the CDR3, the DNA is TGTGCCAGCAGTTCGACTAGCGGGAGGAACAATGAGCAGTTCTTC. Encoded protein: CASSSTSGRNNEQFF.

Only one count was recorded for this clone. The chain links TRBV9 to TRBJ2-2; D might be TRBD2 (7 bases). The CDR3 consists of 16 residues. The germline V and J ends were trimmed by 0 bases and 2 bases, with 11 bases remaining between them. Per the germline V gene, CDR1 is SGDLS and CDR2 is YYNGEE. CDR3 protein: CASSVAPGGNTGELFF. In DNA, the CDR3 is TGTGCCAGCAGCGTAGCCCCGGGGGGCAACACCGGGGAGCTGTTTTTT.

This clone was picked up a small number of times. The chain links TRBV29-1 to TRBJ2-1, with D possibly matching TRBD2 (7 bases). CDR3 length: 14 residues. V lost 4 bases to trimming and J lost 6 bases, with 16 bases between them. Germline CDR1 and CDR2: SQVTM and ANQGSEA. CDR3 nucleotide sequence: TGCAGCGTTGTAAGGGGGACTACCCTCAATGAGCAGTTCTTC. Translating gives CSVVRGTTLNEQFF.

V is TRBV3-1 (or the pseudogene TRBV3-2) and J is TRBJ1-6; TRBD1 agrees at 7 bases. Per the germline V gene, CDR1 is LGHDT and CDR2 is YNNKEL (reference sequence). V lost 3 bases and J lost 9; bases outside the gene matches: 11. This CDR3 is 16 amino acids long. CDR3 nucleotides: TGTGCCAGCAGCCAGCCAACCGGGACAGCAGTTTCACCCCTCCACTTT. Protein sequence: CASSQPTGTAVSPLHF.

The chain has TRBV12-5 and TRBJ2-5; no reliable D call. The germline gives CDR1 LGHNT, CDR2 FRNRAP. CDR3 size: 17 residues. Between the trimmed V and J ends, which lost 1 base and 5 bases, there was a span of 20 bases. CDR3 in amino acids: CASGLAPLGVGMETQYF. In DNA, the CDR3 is TGTGCTAGTGGTTTGGCCCCGCTAGGAGTAGGTATGGAGACCCAGTACTTC. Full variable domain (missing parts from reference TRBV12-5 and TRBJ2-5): DARVTQTPRHKVTEMGQEVTMRCQPILGHNTVFWYRQTMMQGLELLAYFRNRAPLDDSGMPKDRFSAEMPDATLATLKIQPSEPRDSAVYFCASGLAPLGVGMETQYFGPGTRLLVL.

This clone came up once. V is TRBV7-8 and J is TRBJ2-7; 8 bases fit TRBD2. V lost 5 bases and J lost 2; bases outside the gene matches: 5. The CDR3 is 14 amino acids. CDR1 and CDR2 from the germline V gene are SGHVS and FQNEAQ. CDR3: CASSRSGGTYEQYF. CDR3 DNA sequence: TGTGCCAGCAGCAGGAGCGGGGGAACCTACGAGCAGTACTTC.

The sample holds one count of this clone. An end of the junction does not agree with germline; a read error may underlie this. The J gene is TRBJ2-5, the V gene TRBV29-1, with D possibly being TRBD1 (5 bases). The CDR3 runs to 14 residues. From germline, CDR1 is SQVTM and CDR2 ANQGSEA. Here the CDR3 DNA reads TGCAGCGTTGAAGATCAGGGCGTGCAAGGGACCCAGTACTTC. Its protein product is CSVEDQGVQGTQYF. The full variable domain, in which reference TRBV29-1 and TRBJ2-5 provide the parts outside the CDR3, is SAVISQKPSRDICQRGTSLTIQCQVDSQVTMMFWYRQQPGQSLTLIATANQGSEATYESGFVIDKFPISRPNLTFSTLTVSNMSPEDSSIYLCSVEDQGVQGTQYFGPGTRLLVL.

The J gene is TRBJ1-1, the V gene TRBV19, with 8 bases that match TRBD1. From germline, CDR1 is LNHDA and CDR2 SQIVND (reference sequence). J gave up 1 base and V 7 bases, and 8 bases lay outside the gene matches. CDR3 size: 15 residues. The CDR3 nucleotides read TGTGCCAGTACTCTTACAGGGGGAGGGAACACTGAAGCTTTCTTT. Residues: CASTLTGGGNTEAFF.